Below are 6 T cell receptor beta chains sequenced from a single sample in a study of blood T cell repertoires in COVID-19. TCRdb's copy holds only in-frame clones and misses some; the assay was immunoSEQ multiplex PCR. Counted here are fewer than 150,000 clones, about nine tenths occurring once; the ten biggest clones make up 7.7%. The sequenced sample was peripheral blood. All receptors derive from a human donor in a cohort sampled during active COVID-19.

This chain uses TRBV11-2 with TRBJ1-3; tentative D call: TRBD1 (5 bases). The V and J ends lost 5 bases and 4 bases respectively, with 12 bases between them. The CDR3 covers 14 residues. CDR1 is SGHAT, CDR2 FQNNGV, per germline. CDR3: CASSPPGVGNTIYF. CDR3 bases: TGTGCCAGCAGCCCGCCGGGGGTCGGAAACACCATATATTTT.

This clone was seen a handful of times. The genes are TRBV6-1 and TRBJ2-7; 9 bases align to TRBD2. Per germline, CDR1 MNHNS and CDR2 SASEGT. The CDR3 loop spans 16 amino acids. J lost 4 bases, V lost 1 base, and 8 bases had no gene match. For the CDR3, the DNA is TGTGCCAGCAGTGAAGTCCCTCTAGCGGGACCGTACGAGCAGTACTTC. As protein: CASSEVPLAGPYEQYF.

This clone has a single count. The V call is TRBV19, the J call TRBJ2-7, with 10 positions matching TRBD1. Germline CDR1 LNHDA, CDR2 SQIVND (reference sequence). The junction had 9 bases not matched to a gene; V was cut back by 7 bases and J by 3 bases. CDR3 length: 15 residues. The CDR3 reads CASTSRDRGHYEQYF. Written as DNA, the CDR3 is TGTGCCAGTACTTCCCGGGACAGGGGACACTACGAGCAGTACTTC.

As DNA, the CDR3 is TGTGCCAGCAGCCTGGGGACAAGGGAGAGCAATCAGCCCCAGCATTTT. It encodes CASSLGTRESNQPQHF. This chain connects TRBV3-1 (or the pseudogene TRBV3-2) to TRBJ1-5; tentative D call: TRBD1 (6 bases). Deletions cut 4 bases from V and 1 base from J, with 14 bases between. The length of the CDR3 is 16 residues. Germline V lookup: CDR1 LGHDT, CDR2 YNNKEL (reference sequence).

This clone has just a few counts. This sequence joins TRBV20-1 and TRBJ1-5; maybe TRBD1 (6 bases). Germline loops: CDR1 DFQATT, CDR2 SNEGSKA (reference sequence). CDR3 length equals 14 residues. The germline V and J ends were trimmed by 3 bases and 3 bases, with 12 bases remaining between them. DNA for the CDR3: TGCAGTGCTAGTCAAAACAGGGACAATCAGCCCCAGCATTTT. It codes for CSASQNRDNQPQHF.

There are a few counts of this clone. The V call is TRBV7-6, the J call TRBJ2-3, with D unclear. V was trimmed by 5 bases and J by 2 bases, leaving 2 bases between them. The CDR3 contains 11 residues. Germline V gene sequence: CDR1 SGHVS, CDR2 FNYEAQ. The CDR3 is CASSLTDTQYF. The CDR3, as DNA: TGTGCCAGCAGCCTCACAGATACGCAGTATTTT.